Listed below are T cell receptor beta chains from one sample, sequenced in a study of blood T cell repertoires in COVID-19. This table comes from immunoSEQ multiplex PCR, and its TCRdb copy is limited to in-frame clones, with some not included. The table lists about 54,000 clones, about 88% of them singletons. The sample consisted of peripheral blood. The receptors were sampled from a man aged 55 to 70 with active COVID-19. Each CDR3 is given with its conserved first and last residue. Each record gives: clone size, J gene, D gene, V gene, CDR3 DNA, CDR3 protein. The D gene is left open where the match is weak. Size is stated for part of the rows, as once, few or many counts, or as a class when the clone is expanded.

NA TRBJ1-1 NA TRBV2 TGTGCCAGCAGTGAAGCATTTACTGCTAAAGGGGGCACTGAAGCTTTCTTT CASSEAFTAKGGTEAFF
NA TRBJ2-2 NA TRBV7-3 TGTGCCAGCAGCCGACAGAACACCGGGGAGCTGTTTTTT CASSRQNTGELFF
NA TRBJ1-1 NA TRBV7-8 TGTGCCAGCAGCTTAGGCAGGCTGAACACTGAAGCTTTCTTT CASSLGRLNTEAFF
NA TRBJ1-3 TRBD1 TRBV19 TGTGCCAGTAGCGACAGGGGATCTGGAAACACCATATATTTT CASSDRGSGNTIYF
NA TRBJ2-5 NA TRBV10-1 TGCGCCAGCGCCACGCGGGACCGGGAGACCCAGTACTTC CASATRDRETQYF
NA TRBJ2-2 TRBD1 TRBV9 TGTGCCAGCAGCCCTGGGACAGGGCAGAGTGGGGAGCTGTTTTTT CASSPGTGQSGELFF
NA TRBJ2-2 TRBD2 TRBV4-2 TGTGCCAGCAGCGTTTCTGGGACTAGCGGGACCCCCGGGGAGCTGTTTTTT CASSVSGTSGTPGELFF
NA TRBJ1-2 TRBD1 TRBV4-1 TGCGCCAGCAGCCAAGATCGGACAGGTCTGGGCTACACCTTC CASSQDRTGLGYTF
NA TRBJ2-3 TRBD1 TRBV6-5 TGTGCCAGCAGGGGGACAGGAGCAGATACGCAGTATTTT CASRGTGADTQYF
few TRBJ2-2 TRBD2 TRBV6-2/TRBV6-3 TGTGCCAGCAGTCTAATAGCGGGAGGAAACACCGGGGAGCTGTTTTTT CASSLIAGGNTGELFF
NA TRBJ2-3 TRBD2 TRBV9 TGTGCCAGCAGCGTCGACGCAGCGGGAGTTCGAACAGATACGCAGTATTTT CASSVDAAGVRTDTQYF
NA TRBJ2-7 TRBD2 TRBV5-4 TGTGCCAGCAGCCCCAGGGGACTAGCGGGAAAGACCTACGAGCAGTACTTC CASSPRGLAGKTYEQYF
NA TRBJ2-7 NA TRBV18 TGTGCCAGCTCACCGGAGACAGACTACGAGCAGTACTTC CASSPETDYEQYF
NA TRBJ2-6 NA TRBV2 TGTGCCAGCAGTGACCAAATAGCCCCTGGGGCCAACGTCCTGACTTTC CASSDQIAPGANVLTF
NA TRBJ2-1 TRBD2 TRBV6-5 TGTGCCAGCAGTAGACTAGCGGGAGACCACAATGAGCAGTTCTTC CASSRLAGDHNEQFF
NA TRBJ2-3 NA TRBV5-1 TGCGCCAGCAGCTTGGAGGGGTACACAGATACGCAGTATTTT CASSLEGYTDTQYF
NA TRBJ2-7 NA TRBV5-1 TGCGCCAGCAGCTCAGGACATCTGGGCTTTCACGAGCAGTACTTC CASSSGHLGFHEQYF
NA TRBJ2-3 TRBD2 TRBV5-1 TGCGCCAGCAGCCTACTTAGCGGGGTGAGAAGCACAGATACGCAGTATTTT CASSLLSGVRSTDTQYF
NA TRBJ2-3 TRBD2 TRBV6-1 TGTGCCAGCAGTGTAGGGTCTAGCGGGAGGGCAGATACGCAGTATTTT CASSVGSSGRADTQYF
NA TRBJ1-2 NA TRBV2 TGTGCCAGCAGTCGTGACAGCATCTATGGCTACACCTTC CASSRDSIYGYTF
NA TRBJ2-1 TRBD2 TRBV7-3 TGTGCCAGCAGCACCGGGACTAGCTCTCCTAGGGGGGAGTTCTTC CASSTGTSSPRGEFF
NA TRBJ1-6 NA TRBV7-6 TGTGCCAGCCCCGATTTGGGGGCTGCCTATAATTCACCCCTCCACTTT CASPDLGAAYNSPLHF
few TRBJ2-7 NA TRBV14 TGTGCCAGCAGCCAGTGGGTGAGGTCCTACGAGCAGTACTTC CASSQWVRSYEQYF
NA TRBJ2-5 TRBD2 TRBV6-5 TGTGCCAGCACCAGCGGGAGGGGGCAAGAGACCCAGTACTTC CASTSGRGQETQYF
few TRBJ2-7 NA TRBV7-3 TGTGCCGTCCGACAGCGTTCCAACGAGCAGTACTTC CAVRQRSNEQYF
NA TRBJ2-1 TRBD2 TRBV24-1 TGTGCCACCAGTGAGAGCGGACTAGCGGGAGCCTACAATGAGCAGTTCTTC CATSESGLAGAYNEQFF
NA TRBJ2-3 NA TRBV28 TGTGCCAGCAGCGCGGGTGGACAGACCGGTACGCAGTATTTT CASSAGGQTGTQYF
NA TRBJ1-5 NA TRBV2 TGTGCCAGCAGGGGGGGGAATCAGCCCCAGCATTTT CASRGGNQPQHF
NA TRBJ2-7 TRBD2 TRBV6-1 TGTGCCAGCAGTGAAACTAGCGGGAGAGTATACGAGCAGTACTTC CASSETSGRVYEQYF
NA TRBJ2-1 NA TRBV6-5 TGTGCCAGCAGTACGACTCTAGCGACCTACAATGAGCAGTTCTTC CASSTTLATYNEQFF
NA TRBJ2-1 NA TRBV11-2 TGTGCCAGCAGCGGTATCCAGGGTAGCTCCTACAATGAGCAGTTCTTC CASSGIQGSSYNEQFF
NA TRBJ2-2 NA TRBV7-2 TGTGCCAGCAGCTTAGCGGGAGCGGTCGGGGAGCTGTTTTTT CASSLAGAVGELFF
NA TRBJ1-6 NA TRBV7-2 TGTGCCAGCAGCTCACAAGGGACTGACATTCTACCCCTCCACTTT CASSSQGTDILPLHF
NA TRBJ2-2 NA TRBV2 TGTGCCAGCAGTGAACAGGGGGGATACACCGGGGAGCTGTTTTTT CASSEQGGYTGELFF
NA TRBJ2-1 TRBD2 TRBV6-4 TGTGCCAGCAATCCGACAGGGATAGCGGGAGATGGTGAGCAGTTCTTC CASNPTGIAGDGEQFF
NA TRBJ2-1 NA TRBV15 TGTGCCACCAGCGGCCCGGGGCAGGGGTCTATCTACAATGAGCAGTTCTTC CATSGPGQGSIYNEQFF
NA TRBJ1-1 NA TRBV19 TGTGCCAGTAGTTTACCGGGTGACCACGGTGGGACTGAAGCTTTCTTT CASSLPGDHGGTEAFF
once TRBJ1-1 TRBD1 TRBV9 TGTGCCTCCGCAGGACAGGGACTCACTGAAGCTTTCTTT CASAGQGLTEAFF
NA TRBJ1-2 NA TRBV29-1 TGCAGCGTTGAAGAATGGGACATCGAATCCCGCCCTGGCTACACCTTC CSVEEWDIESRPGYTF
few TRBJ2-5 TRBD2 TRBV5-8 TGTGCCAGCAGCTTGTACTTAGTATGGTCTAGCGGAGAAGAGACCCAGTACTTC CASSLYLVWSSGEETQYF
NA TRBJ2-6 NA TRBV7-6 TGTGCCAGCAGCTTAGGGGCGTCGGGGTCTGGGGCCAACGTCCTGACTTTC CASSLGASGSGANVLTF
NA TRBJ2-1 TRBD2 TRBV6-5 TGTGCCAGCAGTTCGACTAGCGGGAGCCTTAGTGAGCAGTTCTTC CASSSTSGSLSEQFF
NA TRBJ1-3 TRBD1 TRBV5-1 TGCGCCAGCAGACTTCGACAGGGAGGAAACACCATATATTTT CASRLRQGGNTIYF
NA TRBJ2-2 NA TRBV11-2 TGTGCCAGCAGCGTACTGATGAGCACCGGGGAGCTGTTTTTT CASSVLMSTGELFF
NA TRBJ1-5 NA TRBV3-1/TRBV3-2 TGTGCCAGCAGCCCTGACCTCGGGGGGCGGCAGCCCCAGCATTTT CASSPDLGGRQPQHF
NA TRBJ2-7 TRBD2 TRBV7-2 TGTGCCAGCAGCCCCCAAGCGGGAGGGCCCCACGAGCAGTACTTC CASSPQAGGPHEQYF
NA TRBJ1-1 TRBD1 TRBV5-8 TGTGCCAGCAGCTTGGCAATCGACAGGGTAGACACTGAAGCTTTCTTT CASSLAIDRVDTEAFF
once TRBJ2-5 TRBD2 TRBV4-2 TGTGCCAGCAGCCAAGACCTAGCGGGAGGGCCAGAGGGAGAGACCCAGTACTTC CASSQDLAGGPEGETQYF
NA TRBJ2-1 TRBD2 TRBV5-1 TGCGCCAGCAGCCCCCCGGCTAGCGGGAGAGTCGATGAGCAGTTCTTC CASSPPASGRVDEQFF
few TRBJ1-5 TRBD1 TRBV18 TGTGCCAGCTCCTCTTCACAGGGGGTCAGCAATCAGCCCCAGCATTTT CASSSSQGVSNQPQHF
NA TRBJ2-7 TRBD1 TRBV4-1 TGCGCCAGCAGCCAGGGGACAGGCCACATACTCCACTTC CASSQGTGHILHF
NA TRBJ2-7 NA TRBV30 TGTACCTGGAGTGGTCGGGGGTCCGCCTACGAGCAGTACTTC CTWSGRGSAYEQYF